This TCR beta chain was found in a study of blood T cell repertoires in COVID-19. Profiling relied on immunoSEQ multiplex PCR, and the TCRdb table lists in-frame clones only, not all of them. The table has about 38,000 clones, around four fifths seen once. This receptor was taken from a man between 50 and 59 years old with active COVID-19. The sequencing sample was made of peripheral blood.

In DNA form, the CDR3 reads TGTGCCAGCAGCCAAGATTTTGGCCAGGGAGGTCGCTATGGCTACACCTTC. It specifies CASSQDFGQGGRYGYTF. V usage is TRBV3-1 (or the pseudogene TRBV3-2) and J usage is TRBJ1-2; D is possibly TRBD1 (5 bases). This CDR3 has 17 amino acids. The V end was cut by 0 bases, the J end by 4 bases, with 18 bases between. Germline V gene lookup returns CDR1 LGHDT and CDR2 YNNKEL (reference sequence).